This TCR beta chain was sequenced in a study of identical twins (dated by TCRdb to 2015 to 2016). Broadly, across the study: The study deep-sequenced TCR alpha and beta repertoires from monozygotic twins, unrelated adults of various ages and cord blood to test whether fetal clonotypes persist. To rule out contamination, the twin experiments were replicated at different times with different library preparation protocols.

Many counts were recorded for this clonotype. This receptor's antigen is unknown. Base qualities are not recorded, but no much larger clone differs from it by a single base. What the work shows at the level of the full study, not this receptor alone: In beta out-of-frame sequences, excess twin sharing was weaker, because having fewer shared sequences lowered the signal-to-noise ratio. In monozygotic twins, recombination models systematically underestimated out-of-frame TCR alpha sharing, but the models matched the sharing seen between unrelated individuals. Compared with coincidental sharing between unrelated individuals, out-of-frame TCR alpha sequences shared between twins had an excess of sequences with low generation probability. Because the same donors could not be followed over many years, the conclusions depended on cross-sectional statistical analysis. Fewer insertions were carried by abundant cord blood beta clonotypes, a similar but weaker trend appeared in young adult naive repertoires, and no such trend appeared in memory repertoires. Zero-insertion analyses could be partly confounded by invariant T cells such as MAIT and iNKT, although diverse VJ usage argued against such confounding for most clonotypes.

Library prep was done by 5' RACE. The reads were generated on an Illumina HiSeq 2000. Template switching added a universal primer binding site, and the final cDNA carried a unique molecular identifier that allowed TCR cDNA molecules to be counted accurately. Specific primers in the conserved constant-segment region were used to synthesize first-strand cDNA for TCR alpha and beta chains. Each cDNA library was double barcoded, with a SMART-Mk sample barcode plus Illumina barcodes, to control for contamination. TruSeq adapter sequences, together with Illumina sample barcodes, were added in two successive PCR steps. The Illumina HiSeq platform was used with custom primers to sequence TCR alpha and beta cDNA libraries. On the study's bioinformatics: MiGEC processed the raw reads to extract unique molecular identifiers, while MiXCR was used to determine the CDR3 positions. For each individual, recombination models were inferred using an EM algorithm with the repgenHMM and IGoR tools. The analysis of shared clonotypes was done with the tcR package in R, with sharing normalized by the product of cloneset sizes. Out-of-frame nonproductive sequences were analyzed to study raw recombination free of thymic and clonal selection effects. In-frame beta chains were kept once TCRdb had trimmed the public reads at Q25 with fastp and called clones with MiXCR. Rows are combined by CDR3 protein, so each entry shows the most common genes and DNA. The V and J calls come from TCRdb's annotation, not from the publication. The sample table lists some 710,000 distinct CDR3 sequences, 6% to 6.5% of them with a count of one. Of the sample, 1.5% to 2% falls within the top ten clones.

Every donor in the study was a healthy Caucasian. The researchers also sequenced three unrelated adults who were not twins: a male aged 18 to 29, a male aged 50 to 60, and a female aged 50 to 60. Miltenyi CD45RO+ enrichment and human naive T-cell isolation kits were used to isolate memory (CD45RO+) and naive T cells from PBMC. V and J are truncated by 5 bases and 3 bases respectively, leaving an intervening sequence of 13 bases. From its cysteine to its phenylalanine, the CDR3 spans 13 amino acids. Solely the CDR3 DNA is kept, with 39 bases framed from the first base. CDR1 and CDR2 are read off the germline V gene (reference sequence) as DFQATT and SNEGSKA.

Recombination linked TRBV20-1 to TRBJ2-5, and perhaps TRBD2 as D gene, on 5 matching bases. This TCR was sampled from a man between 18 and 29 years old in good health. Sequencing was performed on naive T cells sorted from blood. The cell subset or site label, as the study defines it: cells isolated with a human naive T-cell isolation kit. CDR3 reads: CSASLGREETQYF. The DNA sequence is TGCAGTGCTTCCCTAGGGCGGGAAGAGACCCAGTACTTC.